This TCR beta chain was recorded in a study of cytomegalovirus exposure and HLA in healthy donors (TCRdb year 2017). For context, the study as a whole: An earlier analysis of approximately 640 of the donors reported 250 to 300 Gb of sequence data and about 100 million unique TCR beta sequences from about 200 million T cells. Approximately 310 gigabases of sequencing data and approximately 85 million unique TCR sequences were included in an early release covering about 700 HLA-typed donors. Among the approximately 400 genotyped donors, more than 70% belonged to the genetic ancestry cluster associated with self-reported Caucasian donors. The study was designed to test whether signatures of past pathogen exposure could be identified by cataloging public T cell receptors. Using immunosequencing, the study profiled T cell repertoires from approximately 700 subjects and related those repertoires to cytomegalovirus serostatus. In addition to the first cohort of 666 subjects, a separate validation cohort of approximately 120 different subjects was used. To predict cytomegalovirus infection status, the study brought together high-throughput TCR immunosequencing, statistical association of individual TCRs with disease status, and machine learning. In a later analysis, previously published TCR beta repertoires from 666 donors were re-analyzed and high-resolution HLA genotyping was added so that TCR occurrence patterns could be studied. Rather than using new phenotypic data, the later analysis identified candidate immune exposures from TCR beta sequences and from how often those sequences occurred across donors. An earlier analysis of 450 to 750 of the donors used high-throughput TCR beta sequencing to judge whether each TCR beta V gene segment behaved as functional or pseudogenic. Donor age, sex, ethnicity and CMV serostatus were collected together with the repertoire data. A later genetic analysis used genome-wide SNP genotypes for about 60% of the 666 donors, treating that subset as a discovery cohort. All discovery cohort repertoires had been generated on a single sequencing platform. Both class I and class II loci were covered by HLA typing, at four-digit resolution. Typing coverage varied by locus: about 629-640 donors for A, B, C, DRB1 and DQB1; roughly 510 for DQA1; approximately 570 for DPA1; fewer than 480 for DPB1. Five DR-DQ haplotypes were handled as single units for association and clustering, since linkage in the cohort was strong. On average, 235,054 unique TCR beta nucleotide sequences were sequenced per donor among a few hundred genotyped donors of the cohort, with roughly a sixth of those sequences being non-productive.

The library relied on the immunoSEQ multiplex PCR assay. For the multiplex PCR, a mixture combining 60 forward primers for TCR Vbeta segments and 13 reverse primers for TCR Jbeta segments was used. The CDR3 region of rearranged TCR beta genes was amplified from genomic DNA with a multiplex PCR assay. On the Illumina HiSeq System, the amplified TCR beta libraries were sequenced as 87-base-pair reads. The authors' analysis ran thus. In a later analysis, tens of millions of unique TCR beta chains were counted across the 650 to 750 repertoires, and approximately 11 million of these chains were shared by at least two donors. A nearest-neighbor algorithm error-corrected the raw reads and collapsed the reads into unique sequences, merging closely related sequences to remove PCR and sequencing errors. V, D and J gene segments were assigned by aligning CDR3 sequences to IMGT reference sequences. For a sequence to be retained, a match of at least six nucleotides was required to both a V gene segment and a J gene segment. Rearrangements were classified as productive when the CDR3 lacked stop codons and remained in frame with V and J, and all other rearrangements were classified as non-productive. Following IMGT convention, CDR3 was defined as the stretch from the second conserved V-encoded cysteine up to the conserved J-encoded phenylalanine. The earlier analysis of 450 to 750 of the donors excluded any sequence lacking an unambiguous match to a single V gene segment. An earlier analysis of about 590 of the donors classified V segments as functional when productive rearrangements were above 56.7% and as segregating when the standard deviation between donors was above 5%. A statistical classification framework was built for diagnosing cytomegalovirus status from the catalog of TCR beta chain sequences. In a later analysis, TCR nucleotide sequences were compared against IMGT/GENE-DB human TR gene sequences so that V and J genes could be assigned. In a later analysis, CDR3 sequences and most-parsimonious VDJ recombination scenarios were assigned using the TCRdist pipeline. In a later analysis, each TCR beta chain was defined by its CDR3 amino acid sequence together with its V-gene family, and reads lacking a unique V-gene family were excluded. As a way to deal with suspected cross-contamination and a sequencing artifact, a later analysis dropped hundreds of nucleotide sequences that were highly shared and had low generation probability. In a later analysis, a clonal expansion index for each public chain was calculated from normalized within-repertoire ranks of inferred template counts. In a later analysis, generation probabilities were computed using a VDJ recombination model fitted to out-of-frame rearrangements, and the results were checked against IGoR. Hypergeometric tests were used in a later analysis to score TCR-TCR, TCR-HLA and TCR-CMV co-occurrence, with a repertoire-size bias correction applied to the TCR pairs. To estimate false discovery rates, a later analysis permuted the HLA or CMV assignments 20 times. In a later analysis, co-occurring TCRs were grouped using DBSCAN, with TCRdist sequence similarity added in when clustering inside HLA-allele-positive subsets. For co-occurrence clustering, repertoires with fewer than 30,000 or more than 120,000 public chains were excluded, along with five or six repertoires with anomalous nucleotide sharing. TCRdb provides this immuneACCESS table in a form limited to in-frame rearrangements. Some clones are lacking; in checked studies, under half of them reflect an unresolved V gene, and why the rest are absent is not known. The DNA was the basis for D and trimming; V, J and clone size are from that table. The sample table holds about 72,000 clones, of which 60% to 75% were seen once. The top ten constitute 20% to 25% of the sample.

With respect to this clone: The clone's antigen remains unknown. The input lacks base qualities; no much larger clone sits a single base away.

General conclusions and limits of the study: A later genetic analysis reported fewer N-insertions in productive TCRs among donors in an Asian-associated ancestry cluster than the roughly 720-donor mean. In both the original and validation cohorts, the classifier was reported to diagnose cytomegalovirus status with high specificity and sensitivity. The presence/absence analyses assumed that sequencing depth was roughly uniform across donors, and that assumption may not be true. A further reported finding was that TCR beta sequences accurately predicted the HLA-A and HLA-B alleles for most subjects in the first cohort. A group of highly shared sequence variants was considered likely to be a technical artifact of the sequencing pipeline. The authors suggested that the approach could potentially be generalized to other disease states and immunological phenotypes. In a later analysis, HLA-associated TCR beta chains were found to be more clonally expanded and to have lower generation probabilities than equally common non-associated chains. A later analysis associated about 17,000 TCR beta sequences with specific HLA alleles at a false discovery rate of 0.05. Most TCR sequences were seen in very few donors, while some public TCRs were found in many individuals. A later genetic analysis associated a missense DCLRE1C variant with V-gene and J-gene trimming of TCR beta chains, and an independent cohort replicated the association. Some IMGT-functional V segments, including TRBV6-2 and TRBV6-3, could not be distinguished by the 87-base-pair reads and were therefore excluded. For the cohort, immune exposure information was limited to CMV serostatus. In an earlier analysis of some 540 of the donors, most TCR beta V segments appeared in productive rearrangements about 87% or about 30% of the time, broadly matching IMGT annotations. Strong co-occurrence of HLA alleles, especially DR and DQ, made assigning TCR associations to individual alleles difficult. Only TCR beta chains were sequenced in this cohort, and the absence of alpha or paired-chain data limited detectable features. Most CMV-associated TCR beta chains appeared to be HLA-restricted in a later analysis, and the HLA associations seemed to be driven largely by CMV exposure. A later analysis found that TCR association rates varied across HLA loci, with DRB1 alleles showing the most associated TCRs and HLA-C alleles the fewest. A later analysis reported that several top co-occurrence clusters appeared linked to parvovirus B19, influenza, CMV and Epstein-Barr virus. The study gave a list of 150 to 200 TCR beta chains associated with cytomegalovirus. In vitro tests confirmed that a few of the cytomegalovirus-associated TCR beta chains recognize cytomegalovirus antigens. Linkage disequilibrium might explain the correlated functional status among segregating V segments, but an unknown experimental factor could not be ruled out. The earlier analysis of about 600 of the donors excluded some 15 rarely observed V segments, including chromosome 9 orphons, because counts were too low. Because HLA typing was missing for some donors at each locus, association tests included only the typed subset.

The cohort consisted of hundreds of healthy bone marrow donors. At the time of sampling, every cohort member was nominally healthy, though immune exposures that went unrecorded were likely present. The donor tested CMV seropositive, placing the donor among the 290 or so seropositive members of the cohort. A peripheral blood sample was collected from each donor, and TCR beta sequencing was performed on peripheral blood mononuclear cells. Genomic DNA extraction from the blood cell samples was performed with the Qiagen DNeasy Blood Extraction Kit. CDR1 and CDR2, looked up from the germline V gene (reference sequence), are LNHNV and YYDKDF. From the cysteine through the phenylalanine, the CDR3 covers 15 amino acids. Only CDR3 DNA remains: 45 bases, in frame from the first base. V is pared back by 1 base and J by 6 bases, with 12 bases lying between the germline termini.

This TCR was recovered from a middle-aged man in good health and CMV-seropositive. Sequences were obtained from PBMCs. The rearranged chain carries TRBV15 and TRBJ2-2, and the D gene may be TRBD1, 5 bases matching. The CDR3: CATSRARDSAGELFF. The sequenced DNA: TGTGCCACCAGCAGAGCCAGGGATAGTGCCGGGGAGCTGTTTTTT. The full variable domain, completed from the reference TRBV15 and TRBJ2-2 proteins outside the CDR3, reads DAMVIQNPRYQVTQFGKPVTLSCSQTLNHNVMYWYQQKSSQAPKLLFHYYDKDFNNEADTPDNFQSRRPNTSFCFLDIRSPGLGDTAMYLCATSRARDSAGELFFGEGSRLTVL.